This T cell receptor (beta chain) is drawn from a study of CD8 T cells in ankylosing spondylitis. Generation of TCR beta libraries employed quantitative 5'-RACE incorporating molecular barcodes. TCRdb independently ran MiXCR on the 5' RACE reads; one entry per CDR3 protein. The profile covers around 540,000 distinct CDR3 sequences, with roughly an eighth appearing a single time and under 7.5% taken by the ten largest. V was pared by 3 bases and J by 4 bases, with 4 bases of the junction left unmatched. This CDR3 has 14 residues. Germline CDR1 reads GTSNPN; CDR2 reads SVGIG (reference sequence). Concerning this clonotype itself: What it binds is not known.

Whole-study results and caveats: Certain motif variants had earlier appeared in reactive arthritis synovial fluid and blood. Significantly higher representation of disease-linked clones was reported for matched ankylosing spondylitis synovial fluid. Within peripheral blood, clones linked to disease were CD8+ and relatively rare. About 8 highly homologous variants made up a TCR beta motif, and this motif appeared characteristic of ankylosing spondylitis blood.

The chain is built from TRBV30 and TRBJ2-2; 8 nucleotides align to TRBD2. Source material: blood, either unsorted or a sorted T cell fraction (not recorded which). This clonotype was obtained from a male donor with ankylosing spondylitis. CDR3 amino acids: CAWRLAEVTGELFF. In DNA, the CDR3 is TGTGCCTGGAGACTAGCGGAAGTCACCGGGGAGCTGTTTTTT.